Listed here are 23 T cell receptor beta chains from one sample, sequenced in a study of blood T cell repertoires in COVID-19. Here immunoSEQ multiplex PCR was the method, and the copy in TCRdb shows in-frame clones only, minus some. The top ten hold approximately 2% of the sample, which has about 440,000 clones, 87% seen once. The material sequenced was PBMCs or T cells enriched from blood (not recorded which). Receptors originate from a woman in her late teens or twenties with acute COVID-19.

The chain recombines TRBV24-1 with TRBJ2-5, with 11 positions matching TRBD1. The CDR3 length is 18 residues. J gave up 0 bases and V 1 base, and 6 bases lay outside the gene matches. Germline V gene data show CDR1 as KGHDR and CDR2 as SFDVKD. The CDR3 protein is CATSDLRTGGDNQETQYF. In nucleotides, the CDR3 is TGTGCCACCAGTGATTTAAGGACAGGGGGCGACAACCAAGAGACCCAGTACTTC.

J is TRBJ2-2 and V is TRBV6-1, with D tentatively TRBD1 (6 bases). CDR1 is MNHNS and CDR2 is SASEGT in the germline V gene. With 2 bases removed from V and 6 bases from J, the gap between germline ends came to 10 bases. The CDR3 runs 14 residues. The CDR3 loop reads CASSENQGSGELFF. In DNA, the CDR3 is TGTGCCAGCAGTGAAAATCAGGGGTCCGGGGAGCTGTTTTTT.

The gene calls are TRBV11-2 and TRBJ1-2, with D possibly being TRBD1 (6 bases). The CDR3 is made up of 15 amino acids. Trimming removed 5 bases from V and 8 bases from J, with 21 bases in between. Per germline, CDR1 SGHAT and CDR2 FQNNGV. The DNA for the CDR3 is TGTGCCAGCAGCCCAAAGAACGGAAACAGGGACGGCTACACCTTC. Translated: CASSPKNGNRDGYTF.

This clone showed up just once. J is TRBJ1-1 and V is TRBV6-5; D is uncertain. This CDR3 comprises 15 residues. The germline gives CDR1 MNHEY, CDR2 SVGAGI. Trimming shortened V by 4 bases and J by 2 bases, and 14 bases separated the two germline ends. CDR3: CASSFTRPTNTEAFF. In DNA, the CDR3 is TGTGCCAGCAGTTTTACTCGACCGACTAACACTGAAGCTTTCTTT.

V is TRBV7-8 and J is TRBJ1-6; D uncertain. The CDR3 length is 15 residues. Germline V gene lookup returns CDR1 SGHVS and CDR2 FQNEAQ. The germline V and J ends were trimmed by 5 bases and 9 bases, with 17 bases remaining between them. CDR3 DNA sequence: TGTGCCAGCAGCCCCAGACCACCGACGGGTTCACCCCTCCACTTT. Its protein product is CASSPRPPTGSPLHF.

The gene calls are TRBV28 and TRBJ1-1; perhaps TRBD1 as D (5 bases). V lost 1 base, J lost 2 bases, and 8 bases lay in between. The CDR3 has 14 amino acids. Germline loops: CDR1 MDHEN, CDR2 SYDVKM. Written as DNA, the CDR3 is TGTGCCAGCAGTTTATTGGGGCCCAACACTGAAGCTTTCTTT. Its protein is CASSLLGPNTEAFF.

V and J are TRBV5-4 and TRBJ2-5, with D possibly TRBD1 on 5 matching bases. The CDR3 extends over 15 amino acids. Per germline, CDR1 SGHNT and CDR2 YYREEE (reference sequence). Deletions cut 0 bases from V and 2 bases from J, with 11 bases between. Written as DNA, the CDR3 is TGTGCCAGCAGCTTGGGGGGCGGTAAGCAAGAGACCCAGTACTTC. This sequence encodes CASSLGGGKQETQYF.

This clone has just a few counts. The genes are TRBV6-5 and TRBJ1-1, with 8 bases that match TRBD1. Trimming at V came to 4 bases and at J to 3 bases, leaving 1 base not matched to a gene. The CDR3 sequence is 13 residues long. In germline, CDR1 is MNHEY, CDR2 SVGAGI. CDR3 sequence reads: CASSLQGDTEAFF. Written as DNA, the CDR3 is TGTGCCAGCAGTTTACAGGGGGACACTGAAGCTTTCTTT.

The chain combines TRBV11-2 with TRBJ1-2; no firm D call. Trimming left V 4 bases short and J 0 bases short, with 6 bases between. This CDR3 comprises 13 residues. Germline CDR1 SGHAT, CDR2 FQNNGV. The chain's CDR3 is CASSWQTNYGYTF. The CDR3 region has the DNA TGTGCCAGCAGCTGGCAGACTAACTATGGCTACACCTTC.

This CDR3 reads CASSQPSARVTGELFF. The CDR3 coding sequence is TGTGCCAGCAGCCAACCTAGCGCCCGAGTCACCGGGGAGCTGTTTTTT. The V and J genes are TRBV3-1 (or the pseudogene TRBV3-2) and TRBJ2-2; the D gene is possibly TRBD2 (6 bases). The ends were cut back, 2 bases at V and 4 bases at J, with 14 bases in the middle. There are 16 residues in the CDR3. Germline V gene sequence: CDR1 LGHDT, CDR2 YNNKEL (reference sequence).

The chain employs TRBV6-2 or TRBV6-3 and TRBJ2-7; 12 nucleotides line up with TRBD2. Germline-derived CDR1 and CDR2 are MNHEY and SVGEGT. The CDR3 sequence is 17 residues long. Losses at the gene ends were 2 bases for V and 0 bases for J; bases not matched to a gene: 5. This chain's CDR3 is CASSYTGLAGLSYEQYF. CDR3 sequence (DNA): TGTGCCAGCAGTTACACGGGACTAGCGGGCCTCTCCTACGAGCAGTACTTC.

This chain joins TRBV9 and TRBJ2-3; D is ambiguous. The CDR3 runs 12 residues. CDR1 and CDR2 (germline): SGDLS, YYNGEE. The ends were cut back, 0 bases at V and 4 bases at J, with 3 bases in the middle. In DNA form, the CDR3 reads TGTGCCAGCAGCGTAGCGGCAGATACGCAGTATTTT. Protein sequence: CASSVAADTQYF.

This clone was found a few times. The genes are TRBV2 and TRBJ2-5; D is unclear. Trimming removed 6 bases from V and 4 bases from J, with 15 bases in between. Germline lookup yields CDR1 SNHLY and CDR2 FYNNEI. This CDR3 contains 14 residues. For the CDR3, the DNA is TGTGCCAGCAGAAAATCCCAGGTGGCAGAGACCCAGTACTTC. Protein: CASRKSQVAETQYF.

The chain carries TRBV27 and TRBJ2-5; TRBD1 matches 7 bases. From germline, CDR1 is MNHEY and CDR2 SMNVEV (reference sequence). After removal of 0 bases from V and 9 bases from J, the junction contained 19 bases not matched to a gene. The CDR3 covers 18 residues. The CDR3 sequence is CASSLSVLGRGYVVPQYF. The CDR3 DNA reads as TGTGCCAGCAGTTTATCGGTTTTGGGCAGGGGGTATGTTGTGCCCCAGTACTTC.

The chain combines TRBV13 with TRBJ2-7; a possible D gene is TRBD2 (6 bases). The CDR3 has 16 amino acids. V was cut by 6 bases and J by 3 bases, with 21 bases left in between. Looked up from germline, CDR1 is PRHDT and CDR2 is FYEKMQ (reference sequence). The CDR3 here is CASRSIRRDSDYEQYF. The CDR3 nucleotides are TGTGCCAGCAGATCTATCAGAAGGGACTCGGACTACGAGCAGTACTTC.

V and J are TRBV18 and TRBJ2-2, with 8 bases matching TRBD2. Germline trimming cut 6 bases from V and 1 base from J; bases unmatched to any gene: 7. The germline V gene encodes CDR1 KGHSH and CDR2 LQKENI. The CDR3 is 16 amino acids. The CDR3 region has the DNA TGTGCCAGCTCGCTCAGCGGGAGCAGGAACACCGGGGAGCTGTTTTTT. It is translated as CASSLSGSRNTGELFF.

CDR3 protein: CASSLATGNTEAFF. CDR3 bases: TGTGCCAGCAGCTTGGCCACAGGAAACACTGAAGCTTTCTTT. The chain recombines TRBV5-5 with TRBJ1-1; tentative D call: TRBD1 (5 bases). This CDR3 has 14 residues. Germline CDR1 SGHKS, CDR2 YYEKEE (reference sequence). V was trimmed by 0 bases and J by 2 bases, leaving 8 bases between them.

This clone was seen just once. The genes are TRBV2 and TRBJ2-3; 9 bases are a match to TRBD1. This CDR3 has 14 amino acids. After removal of 4 bases from V and 3 bases from J, the junction contained 2 bases not matched to a gene. CDR1 is SNHLY, CDR2 FYNNEI, per germline. The CDR3 loop reads CASSVGQGTDTQYF. For the CDR3, the DNA is TGTGCCAGCAGTGTAGGACAGGGGACAGATACGCAGTATTTT.

The chain is built from TRBV9 and TRBJ1-3; D unresolved. The V end lost 0 bases, the J end lost 0 bases, and 7 bases lay between the germline ends. The V gene's germline CDR1 is SGDLS and CDR2 YYNGEE. This CDR3 is 15 amino acids long. The chain's CDR3 is CASSVDSRSGNTIYF. The CDR3 DNA is TGTGCCAGCAGCGTAGACAGCCGCTCTGGAAACACCATATATTTT.

The gene calls are TRBV28 and TRBJ2-1, with a possible D match to TRBD2 (5 bases). Trimming took off 6 bases at V and 0 bases at J, with 12 bases between the two ends. CDR1 MDHEN and CDR2 SYDVKM come from the germline V gene. CDR3 length equals 15 residues. The DNA of the CDR3 is TGTGCCAGCAGCCAAGGAGGACGCTCCTACAATGAGCAGTTCTTC. Translation: CASSQGGRSYNEQFF.

The CDR3 sequence: CASSLDRLQETQYF. CDR3 coding DNA: TGTGCCAGCAGTCTCGACAGGCTCCAAGAGACCCAGTACTTC. The chain has TRBV2 and TRBJ2-5, with D possibly TRBD1 on 6 matching bases. V was pared by 5 bases and J by 1 base, with 11 bases between. The CDR3 consists of 14 residues. Germline V CDR1 and CDR2: SNHLY, FYNNEI.

The V gene is TRBV9, the J gene TRBJ1-1, with D tentatively TRBD1 (5 bases). The CDR3 totals 11 residues. The germline gives CDR1 SGDLS, CDR2 YYNGEE. Between the trimmed V and J ends, which lost 3 bases and 7 bases, there was a span of 7 bases. CDR3 in DNA: TGTGCCAGCAGCGCCGACAGTGAAGCTTTCTTT. This encodes CASSADSEAFF.

The genes are TRBV7-2 and TRBJ2-1; TRBD1 aligns across 11 bases. The CDR3 is 15 residues long. The germline V gene has CDR1 SGHTA and CDR2 FQGNSA. Trimming at V came to 1 base and at J to 9 bases, leaving 5 bases not matched to a gene. CDR3 amino acids: CASSLGTGGSFEQFF. The CDR3, as DNA: TGTGCCAGCAGCTTAGGGACAGGGGGCAGTTTTGAGCAGTTCTTC.